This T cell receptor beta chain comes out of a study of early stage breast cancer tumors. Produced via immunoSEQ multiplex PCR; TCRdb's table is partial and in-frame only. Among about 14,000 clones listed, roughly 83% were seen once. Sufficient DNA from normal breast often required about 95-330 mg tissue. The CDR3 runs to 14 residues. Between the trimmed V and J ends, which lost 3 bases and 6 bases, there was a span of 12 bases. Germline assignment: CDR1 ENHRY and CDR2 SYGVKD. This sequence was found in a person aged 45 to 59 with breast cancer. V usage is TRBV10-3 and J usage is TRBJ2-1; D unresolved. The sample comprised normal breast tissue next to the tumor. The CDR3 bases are TGTGCCATCAGTGATTTCGCGGCGAGCAATGAGCAGTTCTTC. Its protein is CAISDFAASNEQFF.